The sequence of this T cell receptor beta chain was determined in a study of blood T cells in healthy people across ages. This CDR3 comprises 18 residues. V lost 7 bases and J lost 0; bases outside the gene matches: 12. Germline V gene lookup returns CDR1 WSHSY and CDR2 SAAADI. This clonotype was seen a handful of times. For the second PCR, which ran for about 6 to 11 cycles, a sample-barcoded 5' primer and a J-beta primer mix were used. Each CDR3 protein gets one entry after TCRdb re-called the 5' RACE reads with MiXCR. The data contain 540,000 or so distinct CDR3 sequences, around half of them singletons.

The receptor was derived from a man older than 75 in good health. The sample comprised blood. The V gene is TRBV10-2, the J gene TRBJ1-6, with 7 positions matching TRBD1. CDR3 protein: CASIGTAKGSSYNSPLHF. CDR3 in DNA: TGCGCCAGCATTGGGACAGCAAAGGGGTCCTCCTATAATTCACCCCTCCACTTT.